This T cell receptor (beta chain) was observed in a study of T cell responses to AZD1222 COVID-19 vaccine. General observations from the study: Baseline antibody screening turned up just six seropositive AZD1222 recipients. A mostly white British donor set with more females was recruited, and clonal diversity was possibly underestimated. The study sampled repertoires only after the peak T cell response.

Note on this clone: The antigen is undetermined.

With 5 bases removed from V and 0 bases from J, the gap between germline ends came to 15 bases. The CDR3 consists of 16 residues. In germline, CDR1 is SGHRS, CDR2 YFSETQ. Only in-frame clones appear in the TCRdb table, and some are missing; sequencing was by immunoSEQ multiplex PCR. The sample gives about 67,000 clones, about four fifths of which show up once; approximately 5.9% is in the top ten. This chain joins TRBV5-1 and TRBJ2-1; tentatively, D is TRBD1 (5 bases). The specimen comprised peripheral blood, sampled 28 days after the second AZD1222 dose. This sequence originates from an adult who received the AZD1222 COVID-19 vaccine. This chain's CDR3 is CASRMGPGNSYNEQFF. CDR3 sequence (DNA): TGCGCCAGCAGAATGGGCCCAGGGAACTCCTACAATGAGCAGTTCTTC.